A single sample is the source of the 23 T cell receptor delta chains below, sequenced in a study of gamma-delta T cells after stem cell transplantation. TCRdb reapplied CATT to the RT-PCR reads. The table lists under 2,000 delta-chain clones, around 8% of them singletons. Specimen: gamma-delta T cells. Every receptor here comes from a human donor. It is not recorded whose cells these are; they may come from a transplant donor.

This clone ranks as large. V and J are TRDV2 and TRDJ1; D call uncertain. The CDR3 is made up of 14 amino acids. The germline V and J ends were trimmed by 0 bases and 3 bases, with 10 bases remaining between them. CDR1 is GEAIGNYY and CDR2 is EKD in the germline V gene. DNA for the CDR3: TGTGCCTGTGACACCCTCTCGGCGGCCGATAAACTCATCTTT. Protein: CACDTLSAADKLIF.

In its sample, this clone is large. The chain couples TRDV2 to TRDJ1, with TRDD3 matching 13 bases. V dropped 3 bases and J dropped 10; count of bases not matched to a gene: 19. The CDR3 has 18 residues. Germline CDR1 reads GEAIGNYY; CDR2 reads EKD. CDR3 nucleotides: TGTGCCTGTGACCCCTTGACTGGGGGATACGTCGGGGGAAAGGGACTCATCTTT. This sequence encodes CACDPLTGGYVGGKGLIF.

About this clone: A read error is likely here: a far larger clone is one base away. The V gene is TRDV2, the J gene TRDJ1; perhaps TRDD3 as D (6 bases). The CDR3 is made up of 17 amino acids. Germline CDR1 GEAIGNYY, CDR2 EKD. Trimming pared 5 bases from V and 0 bases from J, leaving 21 bases between. The CDR3 bases are TGTGCCTGTGGCAGCTTGATCCTGGGGACCGACACCGATAAACTCATCTTT. Protein sequence: CACGSLILGTDTDKLIF.

This clone was found a few times. CDR3 residues: CACDTISETSPGGYSSWDTRQMFF. The CDR3 DNA follows: TGTGCCTGTGACACCATATCAGAGACCTCGCCTGGGGGATACAGCTCCTGGGACACCCGACAGATGTTTTTC. V is TRDV2 and J is TRDJ3, with 11 positions matching TRDD3. Trimming took 0 bases from V and 0 from J; bases not matched to a gene: 18. This CDR3 is 24 amino acids long. Germline CDR1 reads GEAIGNYY; CDR2 reads EKD.

On this clone itself: Just one base apart from a much larger clone, this may be a read error. Different DNA sequences within this sample yield the same CDR3. The genes are TRDV2 and TRDJ1, with 10 bases aligning to TRDD3. Germline V gene data show CDR1 as GEAIGNYY and CDR2 as EKD. The length of the CDR3 is 17 residues. The CDR3, as DNA: TGTGCCTGCGACACCGTGGGGGGATACGCCGGTACCGATAAACTCATCTTT. This codes for CACDTVGGYAGTDKLIF.

As concerns this clone: A read error is possible here, since a much larger clone lies one base away. This chain joins TRDV2 and TRDJ1; 11 bases are shared with TRDD3. The CDR3 has 21 residues. Germline loops: CDR1 GEAIGNYY, CDR2 EKD. The CDR3 here is CAYDTIAVLGDKPSYTDKLIF. In DNA, the CDR3 is TGTGCCTATGACACAATTGCCGTACTGGGGGATAAACCCTCGTACACCGATAAACTCATCTTT.

The chain uses TRDV2 and TRDJ3; perhaps TRDD3 as D (5 bases). In germline, CDR1 is GEAIGNYY, CDR2 EKD. The CDR3 runs to 20 residues. Trimming took off 0 bases at V and 0 bases at J, with 17 bases between the two ends. CDR3 residues: CACDTGGFLPNSWDTRQMFF. The DNA of the CDR3 is TGTGCCTGTGACACCGGGGGGTTTCTCCCGAACTCCTGGGACACCCGACAGATGTTTTTC.

With respect to this clone: A clone one base away is much larger, so this may be a read error. The chain employs TRDV2 and TRDJ1; the D is unclear. V lost 1 base and J 0 bases, leaving 20 bases between the germline ends. The CDR3 is 18 residues long. Germline CDR1 GEAIGNYY, CDR2 EKD. DNA for the CDR3: TGTGCCTGTGACACGGCGGCGAGGGGTCCTCAATACACCGATAAACTCATCTTT. It encodes CACDTAARGPQYTDKLIF.

On this clone: A much larger clone lies one base from this, so it may be a read error. Other DNA sequences within the sample encode an identical CDR3. The chain combines TRDV2 with TRDJ1; possibly TRDD3 for D (6 bases). The CDR3 has 14 residues. In germline, CDR1 is GEAIGNYY, CDR2 EKD. This chain's CDR3 is CACDLVGGDDKLIF. The CDR3 DNA reads as TGCGCCTGTGACCTGGTGGGGGGAGACGATAAACTCATCTTT.

This clone has only a few counts. TCRdb's protein, taken from a much larger clone, differs from this DNA's translation at residue 8, likely owing to a read error; the protein displayed comes from the DNA. The chain joins TRDV2 to TRDJ1; 8 bases are a match to TRDD3. Germline V gene sequence: CDR1 GEAIGNYY, CDR2 EKD. The trim removed 0 bases at V and 7 bases at J, leaving 9 bases unmatched. The CDR3 extends over 15 amino acids. The CDR3 sequence is CACDTVLRDTGKLIF. DNA of the CDR3: TGTGCCTGTGACACCGTACTGAGGGATACGGGTAAACTCATCTTT.

This clone is judged medium-sized. This probably arose from a read error, given a far larger clone one base away. Other nucleotide sequences from this sample produce the same CDR3. V usage is TRDV2 and J usage is TRDJ1; 8 bases line up with TRDD3. CDR3 length: 16 amino acids. V trimming: 4 bases; J trimming: 0 bases; junction bases outside the gene matches: 9. Germline loops: CDR1 GEAIGNYY, CDR2 EKD. Here the CDR3 DNA reads TGTGCCTGTGAATTACTGGGGGCTCAGTACACCGATAAACTCATCTTT. As protein: CACELLGAQYTDKLIF.

This clone is medium-sized within its sample. A junction boundary mismatches the germline segment, possibly from a read error. The sample contains more than one DNA sequence encoding this CDR3. The rearrangement uses TRDV2 and TRDJ1; 13 nucleotides line up with TRDD3. The CDR3 runs 15 residues. Per the germline V gene, CDR1 is GEAIGNYY and CDR2 is EKD. As DNA, the CDR3 is TGTGCCTGCGACACCGTACTGGGGGATACGGGTAAACTCATCTTT. Translation gives CACDTVLGDTGKLIF.

The sample holds a few counts of this clone. A much bigger clone sits one base away, suggesting this may be a read error. The chain joins TRDV2 to TRDJ1, with TRDD3 matching 10 bases. This CDR3 has 16 amino acids. V lost 5 bases, J lost 0 bases, and 8 bases stayed unmatched. The V gene's germline CDR1 is GEAIGNYY and CDR2 EKD. The CDR3 DNA reads as TGTGCCTGTGGCAGTGTACTGGGGGATGACACCGATAAACTCATCTTT. This codes for CACGSVLGDDTDKLIF.

About this clone: With a far larger clone one base away, a read error is the likely cause. Other DNA variants within this sample encode the same CDR3. The rearrangement joins TRDV2 to TRDJ1; no reliable D call. Germline assignment: CDR1 GEAIGNYY and CDR2 EKD. The CDR3 is 18 residues long. CDR3 protein: CACDTLSGPSTYTDKLIF. The CDR3 DNA sequence: TGTGCCTGCGACACCTTGTCCGGTCCCTCTACATACACCGATAAACTCATCTTT.

This clone appeared a few times. The protein that TCRdb holds for this DNA derives from a much larger clone and differs from the translated DNA at residue 7, which likely indicates a read error; the protein shown here is translated from the DNA. The rearrangement links TRDV2 to TRDJ1; 9 nucleotides line up with TRDD3. From germline, CDR1 is GEAIGNYY and CDR2 EKD. V was clipped by 0 bases and J by 3 bases; unmatched bases: 16. The CDR3 is 19 residues long. The CDR3 DNA follows: TGTGCCTGTGACACCGTAGGGGGGATACTTTCAACTTGGGCCGATAAACTCATCTTT. Its translation: CACDTVGGILSTWADKLIF.

This clone has just a few counts. This likely reflects a read error, since a far larger clone is one base away. The sample has other DNA sequences that encode this CDR3 too. The CDR3 here is CACDGVGGDKLIF. The CDR3 nucleotides are TGTGCCTGTGACGGGGTTGGGGGCGATAAACTCATCTTC. The gene calls are TRDV2 and TRDJ1; possibly TRDD3 for D (6 bases). Germline V gene sequence: CDR1 GEAIGNYY, CDR2 EKD. The CDR3 length is 13 residues.

Concerning this clone: A much larger clone sits a single nucleotide away, making a read error possible. Other nucleotide sequences in the sample specify the same CDR3. The chain links TRDV2 to TRDJ1; D not certain. Trimming took 1 base from V and 0 from J, leaving 20 bases between them. The germline V gene has CDR1 GEAIGNYY and CDR2 EKD. The CDR3 has 18 residues. This chain's CDR3 is CACDTAARGSQYTDKLIF. DNA of the CDR3: TGTGCCTGTGACACAGCGGCGAGGGGTTCTCAATACACCGATAAACTCATCTTT.

Details on this clone: A read error likely explains why the TCRdb protein, taken from a much larger clone, differs from this DNA's translation at residue 16; the protein shown is translated from the DNA. The chain uses TRDV2 and TRDJ1; 7 positions agree with TRDD3. CDR1 is GEAIGNYY, CDR2 EKD, per germline. The CDR3 sequence is 18 residues long. The CDR3 sequence is CACDTVSGGPPLGDKHIF. The CDR3 bases are TGTGCCTGTGACACCGTGTCTGGGGGTCCCCCTCTGGGCGATAAACACATCTTT.

By sample fraction, this clone is large (0.1 to 1%). V and J are TRDV2 and TRDJ1; 9 nucleotides match TRDD3. Per germline, CDR1 GEAIGNYY and CDR2 EKD. The ends lost 3 bases at V and 0 bases at J; junction bases unmatched: 7. The CDR3 has 16 residues. The chain's CDR3 is CACDPLLGENTDKLIF. The CDR3, as DNA: TGTGCCTGTGACCCCCTACTGGGGGAAAACACCGATAAACTCATCTTT.

The sample holds a few counts of this clone. TCRdb attributes to this sequence the protein of a much larger clone, which differs from the DNA translation at residue 5; a read error is likely, and the protein displayed is translated from the DNA. The chain has TRDV2 and TRDJ1; 7 nucleotides agree with TRDD3. The junction had 7 bases not matched to a gene; V was cut back by 3 bases and J by 1 base. The CDR3 runs 15 residues. Germline V gene lookup returns CDR1 GEAIGNYY and CDR2 EKD. CDR3 residues: CACDSLLGTTDKLIF. In DNA form, the CDR3 reads TGTGCCTGTGACTCCCTACTGGGGACCACCGATAAACTCATCTTT.

As to this clone: TCRdb's entry gives the protein of a much larger clone, which mismatches this DNA's translation at residue 13, likely from a read error; the protein reported here is translated from the DNA. V and J are TRDV2 and TRDJ3; D is tentatively TRDD2 or TRDD3 (5 bases each). This CDR3 has 18 amino acids. The germline CDR1 and CDR2 sequences are GEAIGNYY and EKD. This CDR3 is CACDTLSGSSWDARQMFF. The DNA of the CDR3 is TGTGCCTGTGACACCTTAAGTGGGAGTTCCTGGGACGCCCGACAGATGTTTTTC.

By share of the sample, this clone is medium-sized (0.01 to 0.1%). The chain carries TRDV2 and TRDJ1, with 10 bases identical to TRDD3. Germline-derived CDR1 and CDR2 are GEAIGNYY and EKD. Trimming removed 4 bases from V and 0 bases from J; junction bases left unmatched: 13. The CDR3 runs to 18 residues. CDR3 bases: TGTGCCTGTGATCCCGTACTGGGGGATCCAAAGTACACCGATAAACTCATCTTT. Encoded protein: CACDPVLGDPKYTDKLIF.

This clone ranks as large (0.1 to 1%). The chain is built from TRDV2 and TRDJ3, with D hard to call. The CDR3 runs to 17 residues. V lost 0 bases, J lost 0 bases, and 8 bases lay in between. Germline CDR1 GEAIGNYY, CDR2 EKD. The CDR3 DNA reads as TGTGCCTGTGACACCGTGATGGGCTCCTGGGACACCCGACAGATGTTTTTC. It codes for CACDTVMGSWDTRQMFF.